These 27 T cell receptor beta chains share one sample of origin, sequenced in a study of neurological immune-mediated disorders. TCRdb independently ran MiXCR on the 5' RACE reads; one entry per CDR3 protein. In the table there are about 16,000 distinct CDR3 sequences, about a fifth of which are singletons. The sequenced material came from PBMCs. The receptors were sampled from a man in his forties or fifties in good health.

The chain links TRBV29-1 to TRBJ1-6; 7 bases fit TRBD1. The CDR3 length is 13 residues. After removal of 1 base from V and 9 bases from J, the junction contained 3 bases not matched to a gene. Germline CDR1 SQVTM, CDR2 ANQGSEA. The CDR3 spells CSVEVNRGSPLHF. As DNA, the CDR3 is TGCAGCGTTGAAGTCAACAGGGGTTCACCCCTCCACTTT.

Many counts were recorded for this clonotype. V gene TRBV5-6 combines with J gene TRBJ1-2, with TRBD1 identical over 7 bases. V was pared by 4 bases and J by 1 base, with 1 base of the junction left unmatched. The CDR3 is made up of 13 amino acids. Germline CDR1 reads SGHDT; CDR2 reads YYEEEE. CDR3 protein: CASSDRVNYGYTF. As DNA, the CDR3 is TGTGCCAGCAGCGACAGGGTTAACTATGGCTACACCTTC.

This clonotype appeared many times. The chain recombines TRBV6-6 with TRBJ2-7; 11 bases map to TRBD1. The germline CDR1 and CDR2 sequences are MNHNY and SVGAGI (reference sequence). V was clipped by 4 bases and J by 5 bases; unmatched bases: 7. The CDR3 is 15 residues long. The CDR3 DNA is TGTGCCAGCAGTTCCACGGGACAGGGGGGGGACGAGCAGTACTTC. Its translation is CASSSTGQGGDEQYF.

This clonotype was recorded at least ten times. The chain joins TRBV20-1 to TRBJ2-5, with D unclear. The CDR3 totals 17 residues. Germline V gene lookup returns CDR1 DFQATT and CDR2 SNEGSKA (reference sequence). Trimming took 1 base from V and 1 from J, leaving 19 bases between them. The CDR3 DNA follows: TGCAGTGCTAGAGTGGGCAAGGAGCGAGTGACCCAAGAGACCCAGTACTTC. Translating gives CSARVGKERVTQETQYF.

This clonotype was counted a few times. The chain uses TRBV5-1 and TRBJ2-7; D ambiguous. CDR3 length equals 12 residues. Deletions cut 2 bases from V and 4 bases from J, with 7 bases between. Per the germline V gene, CDR1 is SGHRS and CDR2 is YFSETQ. The CDR3, as DNA: TGCGCCAGCAGCTTTCCCCCTTACGAGCAGTACTTC. Protein: CASSFPPYEQYF.

This clonotype was seen repeatedly, ten times or more. The rearrangement links TRBV28 to TRBJ2-2; D may be TRBD2 (5 bases). CDR1 is MDHEN and CDR2 is SYDVKM in the germline V gene. Trimming pared 4 bases from V and 5 bases from J, leaving 14 bases between. The CDR3 has 15 amino acids. The CDR3 coding sequence is TGTGCCAGCAGTTCCGGGCTGCGGGCGACCGGGGAGCTGTTTTTT. Protein sequence: CASSSGLRATGELFF. The full variable domain, in which reference TRBV28 and TRBJ2-2 provide the parts outside the CDR3, is DVKVTQSSRYLVKRTGEKVFLECVQDMDHENMFWYRQDPGLGLRLIYFSYDVKMKEKGDIPEGYSVSREKKERFSLILESASTNQTSMYLCASSSGLRATGELFFGEGSRLTVL.

In this sample, this clonotype turned up many times. V and J are TRBV4-2 and TRBJ2-7; 9 nucleotides match TRBD1. The CDR3 runs 15 residues. Germline CDR1 LGHNA, CDR2 YNFKEQ. The trim removed 4 bases at V and 6 bases at J, leaving 10 bases unmatched. CDR3 coding DNA: TGTGCCAGCAGCCCTCTACAGGGGGCTTTACGCGAGCAGTACTTC. It translates to CASSPLQGALREQYF.

This chain joins TRBV7-2 and TRBJ2-7; D is undetermined. Trimming pared 5 bases from V and 4 bases from J, leaving 15 bases between. This CDR3 has 14 amino acids. CDR1 and CDR2 (germline): SGHTA, FQGNSA. CDR3 amino acids: CASSPDGRRYEQYF. In DNA form, the CDR3 reads TGTGCCAGCAGCCCCGACGGACGAAGATACGAGCAGTACTTC.

By frequency in the sample, this clonotype is medium-sized. The chain couples TRBV5-1 to TRBJ2-5; D is undetermined. The germline V gene encodes CDR1 SGHRS and CDR2 YFSETQ. The CDR3 contains 13 residues. V lost 2 bases and J 2 bases, leaving 7 bases between the germline ends. CDR3 residues: CASSLGVQETQYF. The CDR3 DNA follows: TGCGCCAGCAGCTTAGGTGTACAAGAGACCCAGTACTTC.

The chain carries TRBV10-3 and TRBJ2-5, with TRBD1 identical over 7 bases. TRBJ2-1 matches the DNA end more closely, so the J call is doubtful. The CDR3 consists of 13 residues. The germline V gene has CDR1 ENHRY and CDR2 SYGVKD. CDR3 sequence reads: CAISGTGDLRQFF. The CDR3 DNA reads TGTGCCATCTCGGGAACAGGGGATTTGCGGCAGTTCTTC.

This clonotype has a count of ten or more. The rearrangement links TRBV12-3 or TRBV12-4 to TRBJ2-5, with TRBD2 matching over 8 bases. The CDR3 has 14 amino acids. The junction had 1 base not matched to a gene; V was cut back by 3 bases and J by 1 base. CDR3 DNA: TGTGCCAGCAGTTTTAGCGGGGCCCAAGAGACCCAGTACTTC. It yields the protein CASSFSGAQETQYF.

The sample holds many counts of this clonotype. The CDR3: CSAGSLLNTEAFF. The DNA for the CDR3 is TGCAGTGCTGGATCGTTGTTGAACACTGAAGCTTTCTTT. The chain is built from TRBV20-1 and TRBJ1-1; D is unclear. Per germline, CDR1 DFQATT and CDR2 SNEGSKA (reference sequence). The length of the CDR3 is 13 residues. V gave up 5 bases and J gave up 0 bases, with 10 bases separating them.

This chain connects TRBV30 to TRBJ2-7; D unclear. CDR1 is GTSNPN and CDR2 is SVGIG in the germline V gene (reference sequence). The CDR3 has 14 amino acids. V lost 5 bases to trimming and J lost 0 bases, with 14 bases between them. Here the CDR3 DNA reads TGTGCCTGGCGATCCGGGCCAAGCTCCTACGAGCAGTACTTC. It yields the protein CAWRSGPSSYEQYF.

The chain employs TRBV5-6 and TRBJ2-7; tentative D call: TRBD1 (6 bases). The germline V gene encodes CDR1 SGHDT and CDR2 YYEEEE. The germline V and J ends were trimmed by 3 bases and 3 bases, with 13 bases remaining between them. CDR3 length: 14 residues. The CDR3 loop is CASSYGTWFYEQYF. DNA of the CDR3: TGTGCCAGCAGCTACGGGACATGGTTCTACGAGCAGTACTTC.

This clonotype occurred many times. V gene TRBV4-1 combines with J gene TRBJ2-7; 13 bases are shared with TRBD2. This CDR3 spans 16 amino acids. Germline V gives CDR1 MGHRA, CDR2 YSYEKL. V lost 0 bases to trimming and J lost 3 bases; unmatched junction nucleotides: 2. For the CDR3, the DNA is TGCGCCAGCAGCCAAGACACTAGCGGGAGGGACTACGAGCAGTACTTC. Protein: CASSQDTSGRDYEQYF.

This clonotype was detected many times. This sequence joins TRBV15 and TRBJ2-3; D not resolved. CDR1 is LNHNV and CDR2 is YYDKDF in the germline V gene (reference sequence). The CDR3 contains 16 residues. Trimming pared 0 bases from V and 0 bases from J, leaving 10 bases between. The CDR3 sequence is CATSRDLGISTDTQYF. For the CDR3, the DNA is TGTGCCACCAGCAGAGATCTGGGGATTAGCACAGATACGCAGTATTTT.

The V call is TRBV20-1, the J call TRBJ2-1; 13 bases are shared with TRBD2. There are 16 residues in the CDR3. CDR1 is DFQATT and CDR2 is SNEGSKA in the germline V gene (reference sequence). The ends lost 3 bases at V and 2 bases at J; junction bases unmatched: 4. In DNA, the CDR3 is TGCAGTGCTAGGGTGACTAGCGGGAGGCCCTACAATGAGCAGTTCTTC. Its protein product is CSARVTSGRPYNEQFF.

This clonotype has ten or more counts. The rearrangement joins TRBV5-1 to TRBJ2-1; 16 bases align to TRBD2. Germline CDR1 is SGHRS and CDR2 is YFSETQ. The CDR3 totals 16 residues. J lost 7 bases, V lost 3 bases, and 4 bases had no gene match. Here the CDR3 reads CASSWGLAGGMNEQFF. CDR3 DNA: TGCGCCAGCAGCTGGGGACTAGCGGGAGGGATGAATGAGCAGTTCTTC.

This clonotype is categorized as medium-sized. This chain links TRBV5-1 with TRBJ2-2, with 9 bases lining up with TRBD1. The CDR3 loop spans 16 amino acids. V shed 2 bases and J 6 bases; nucleotides not matched to a gene: 8. CDR1 and CDR2 from the germline V gene are SGHRS and YFSETQ. The CDR3 sequence: CASSFPGQGRPGELFF. CDR3 DNA sequence: TGCGCCAGCAGCTTCCCGGGACAGGGCCGTCCCGGGGAGCTGTTTTTT.

This clonotype was counted at least ten times. The V call is TRBV7-9, the J call TRBJ1-3, with D maybe TRBD1 (6 bases). Trimming took off 3 bases at V and 3 bases at J, with 6 bases between the two ends. Germline V gene data show CDR1 as SEHNR and CDR2 as FQNEAQ (reference sequence). This CDR3 contains 13 residues. CDR3 in amino acids: CASSFRGGNTIYF. For the CDR3, the DNA is TGTGCCAGCAGCTTCAGGGGTGGAAACACCATATATTTT.

Relative to its sample, this clonotype is medium-sized (0.01 to 0.1%). This chain joins TRBV25-1 and TRBJ2-3; D possibly corresponds to TRBD2 (6 bases). Germline values: CDR1 MGHDK, CDR2 SYGVNS. The CDR3 is 14 amino acids. The ends were cut back, 8 bases at V and 5 bases at J, with 17 bases in the middle. CDR3 DNA sequence: TGTGCCAGCGGCAATCAGATGGGGGGAGATACGCAGTATTTT. Amino acids: CASGNQMGGDTQYF.

The V gene is TRBV9, the J gene TRBJ2-5; D is uncertain. Trimming cost V 5 bases and J 1 base, with 6 bases left between them. Per the germline V gene, CDR1 is SGDLS and CDR2 is YYNGEE. The CDR3 covers 12 residues. CDR3 loop: CASSAAQETQYF. For the CDR3, the DNA is TGTGCCAGCAGTGCCGCCCAAGAGACCCAGTACTTC.

This clonotype was counted many times. The gene calls are TRBV7-6 and TRBJ2-3; maybe TRBD2 (5 bases). Germline CDR1 is SGHVS and CDR2 is FNYEAQ. The CDR3 totals 14 residues. Trimming shortened V by 2 bases and J by 3 bases, and 9 bases separated the two germline ends. CDR3 in DNA: TGTGCCAGCAGCTTAAAAGCGGTTACAGATACGCAGTATTTT. As protein: CASSLKAVTDTQYF.

CDR3 nucleotides: TGTGCCAGCAGTTCGGGCAGCCACTACGAGCAGTACTTC. Its translation is CASSSGSHYEQYF. V usage is TRBV28 and J usage is TRBJ2-7; D remains ambiguous. The V and J ends lost 4 bases and 3 bases respectively, with 10 bases between them. The CDR3 length is 13 residues. Per the germline V gene, CDR1 is MDHEN and CDR2 is SYDVKM. The full variable domain, in which reference TRBV28 and TRBJ2-7 provide the parts outside the CDR3, is DVKVTQSSRYLVKRTGEKVFLECVQDMDHENMFWYRQDPGLGLRLIYFSYDVKMKEKGDIPEGYSVSREKKERFSLILESASTNQTSMYLCASSSGSHYEQYFGPGTRLTVT.

This sequence joins TRBV20-1 and TRBJ2-1, with a weak D call TRBD2 (6 bases). Germline CDR1 and CDR2: DFQATT and SNEGSKA (reference sequence). The CDR3 loop spans 13 amino acids. Trimming took off 6 bases at V and 4 bases at J, with 13 bases between the two ends. The CDR3 protein is CSAGSGEYNEQFF. The CDR3 DNA is TGCAGTGCGGGCTCGGGGGAGTACAATGAGCAGTTCTTC.

This clonotype was observed many times. The chain uses TRBV25-1 and TRBJ2-4; tentative D call: TRBD2 (7 bases). CDR1 is MGHDK, CDR2 SYGVNS, per germline. Trimming removed 3 bases at V and 15 bases at J, with 18 bases between. This CDR3 contains 13 residues. CDR3: CASSEDSGAGPYF. CDR3 bases: TGTGCCAGCAGTGAGGACAGCGGGGCTGGGCCGTACTTC.

This clonotype is termed medium-sized (0.01 to 0.1%). This chain links TRBV4-1 with TRBJ1-4, with no clear D. Trimming shortened V by 3 bases and J by 0 bases, and 5 bases separated the two germline ends. CDR1 and CDR2 from the germline V gene are MGHRA and YSYEKL. The CDR3 runs to 14 residues. This chain's CDR3 is CASSQISTNEKLFF. CDR3 DNA sequence: TGCGCCAGCAGCCAGATTTCAACTAATGAAAAACTGTTTTTT.